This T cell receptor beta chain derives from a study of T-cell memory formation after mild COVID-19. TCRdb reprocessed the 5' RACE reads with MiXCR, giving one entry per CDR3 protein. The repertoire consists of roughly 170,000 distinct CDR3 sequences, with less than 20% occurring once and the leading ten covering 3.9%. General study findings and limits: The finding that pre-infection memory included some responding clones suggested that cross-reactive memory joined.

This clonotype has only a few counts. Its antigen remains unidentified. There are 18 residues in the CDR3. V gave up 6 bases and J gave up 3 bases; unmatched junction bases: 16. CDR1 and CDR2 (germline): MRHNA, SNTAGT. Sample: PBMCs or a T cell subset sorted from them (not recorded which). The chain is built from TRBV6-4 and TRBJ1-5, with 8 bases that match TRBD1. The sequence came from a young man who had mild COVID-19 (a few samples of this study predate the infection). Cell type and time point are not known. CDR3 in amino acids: CASRAAPRDRILNQPQHF. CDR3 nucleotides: TGTGCCAGCAGAGCGGCCCCCCGGGACAGGATCCTCAATCAGCCCCAGCATTTT.